The present T cell receptor beta chain was sequenced within a study of read filtering for tumor transcriptome and immune sequencing. Whole-study context: Mean patient age was 65.9 years, range about 45 to 85; 16 to 20 male, about 15 female. IR-seq gave about 3.5 to 10.27 million TCR reads per sample; RNA-seq gave about 80 to 1273. Revised staging placed roughly 8 patients in R-ISS I, some 17 in II, six or seven in III.

This library used 300 to 500 ng RNA and molecular barcoded adaptors spanning alpha/delta and beta/gamma chains. In TCRdb, the reads were re-called with MiXCR into one record per CDR3 protein. Here the sample spans 93,000 or so distinct CDR3 sequences, roughly 21% being singletons. This clonotype has at least ten counts. The CDR3 totals 14 residues. Germline V gives CDR1 LNHDA, CDR2 SQIVND (reference sequence). The V and J ends lost 5 bases and 0 bases respectively, with 8 bases between them. This sequence originates from a donor aged 40 or older with multiple myeloma. The chain joins TRBV19 to TRBJ2-1; possible D gene TRBD1, 5 bases. The sequencing input was a population of CD138-negative cells sorted from bone marrow. Here the CDR3 DNA reads TGTGCCAGTAGTCCTCAGGGCTCCTACAATGAGCAGTTCTTC. This encodes CASSPQGSYNEQFF. Complete variable domain (other parts from reference TRBV19 and TRBJ2-1): DGGITQSPKYLFRKEGQNVTLSCEQNLNHDAMYWYRQDPGQGLRLIYYSQIVNDFQKGDIAEGYSVSREKKESFPLTVTSAQKNPTAFYLCASSPQGSYNEQFFGPGTRLTVL.